This TCR beta chain came from a study of T cell responses to AZD1222 COVID-19 vaccine. This clone was observed a handful of times. V was pared by 0 bases and J by 3 bases, with 9 bases between. Germline CDR1 is GTSNPN and CDR2 is SVGIG (reference sequence). The CDR3 is 13 residues long. The repertoire was sequenced with immunoSEQ multiplex PCR; TCRdb's copy has only in-frame clones and lacks some. This sample has over 150,000 clones, with approximately 88% found just once. The material was peripheral blood, obtained 28 days after the second AZD1222 dose. The V and J genes are TRBV30 and TRBJ2-7; D not resolved. This sequence originates from an adult who received the AZD1222 COVID-19 vaccine. The CDR3 spells CAWSVRKGYEQYF. The DNA for the CDR3 is TGTGCCTGGAGTGTACGAAAAGGCTACGAGCAGTACTTC.